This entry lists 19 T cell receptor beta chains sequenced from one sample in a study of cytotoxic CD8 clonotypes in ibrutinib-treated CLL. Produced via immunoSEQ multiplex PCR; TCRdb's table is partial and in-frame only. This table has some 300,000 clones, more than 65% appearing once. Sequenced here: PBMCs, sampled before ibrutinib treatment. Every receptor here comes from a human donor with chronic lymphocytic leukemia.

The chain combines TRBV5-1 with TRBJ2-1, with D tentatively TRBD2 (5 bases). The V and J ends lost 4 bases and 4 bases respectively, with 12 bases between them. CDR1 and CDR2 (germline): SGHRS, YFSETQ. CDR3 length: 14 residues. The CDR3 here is CASSSGERYNEQFF. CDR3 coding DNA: TGCGCCAGCAGCAGCGGAGAAAGGTACAATGAGCAGTTCTTC.

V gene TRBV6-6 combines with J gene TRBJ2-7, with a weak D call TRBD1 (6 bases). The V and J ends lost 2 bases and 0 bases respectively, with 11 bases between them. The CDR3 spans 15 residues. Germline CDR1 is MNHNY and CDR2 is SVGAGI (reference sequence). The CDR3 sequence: CASSYDRTISYEQYF. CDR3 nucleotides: TGTGCCAGCAGTTACGACAGGACGATCTCCTACGAGCAGTACTTC.

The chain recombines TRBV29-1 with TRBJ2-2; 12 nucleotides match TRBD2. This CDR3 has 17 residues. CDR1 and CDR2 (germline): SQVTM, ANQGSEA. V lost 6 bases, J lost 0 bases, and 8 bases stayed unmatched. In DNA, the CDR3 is TGCAGCGTCCGAGGGACTAGCGGGCAGGCGAACACCGGGGAGCTGTTTTTT. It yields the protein CSVRGTSGQANTGELFF.

CDR3 in DNA: TGTGCCACCAGCAGAGATCCTCGCGGGATGTACGAGCAGTACTTC. Protein sequence: CATSRDPRGMYEQYF. This rearrangement joins TRBV15 to TRBJ2-7; the D gene is possibly TRBD2 (6 bases). Germline CDR1 and CDR2: LNHNV and YYDKDF (reference sequence). V was trimmed by 0 bases and J by 4 bases, leaving 13 bases between them. CDR3 length: 15 amino acids.

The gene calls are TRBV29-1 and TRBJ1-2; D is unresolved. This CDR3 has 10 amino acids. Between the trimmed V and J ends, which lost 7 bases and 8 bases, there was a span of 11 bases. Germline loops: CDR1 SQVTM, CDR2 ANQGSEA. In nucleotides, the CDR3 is TGCAGCGGCGACACGCCCGGCTACACCTTC. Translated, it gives CSGDTPGYTF.

DNA for the CDR3: TGTGCCAGCAGCAACACAAAGGACAGGGGCAATCAGCCCCAGCATTTT. It codes for CASSNTKDRGNQPQHF. V usage is TRBV5-8 and J usage is TRBJ1-5; 8 nucleotides agree with TRBD1. CDR3 length: 16 residues. V lost 4 bases, J lost 2 bases, and 8 bases stayed unmatched. Germline V gene lookup returns CDR1 SGHTS and CDR2 YDEGEE.

CDR3: CSVDPLRDSGYNEQFF. CDR3 nucleotide sequence: TGCAGCGTTGACCCCCTCAGGGATAGCGGTTACAATGAGCAGTTCTTC. This chain links TRBV29-1 with TRBJ2-1; D is possibly TRBD2 (6 bases). V shed 3 bases and J shed 4 bases, with 19 bases lying between them. The CDR3 extends over 16 amino acids. Germline CDR1 and CDR2: SQVTM and ANQGSEA.

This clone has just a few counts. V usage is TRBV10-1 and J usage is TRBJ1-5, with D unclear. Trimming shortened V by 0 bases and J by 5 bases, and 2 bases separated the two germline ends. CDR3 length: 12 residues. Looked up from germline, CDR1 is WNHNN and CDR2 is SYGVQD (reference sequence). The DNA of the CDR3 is TGCGCCAGCAGTGAGTCCCATCAGCCCCAGCATTTT. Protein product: CASSESHQPQHF.

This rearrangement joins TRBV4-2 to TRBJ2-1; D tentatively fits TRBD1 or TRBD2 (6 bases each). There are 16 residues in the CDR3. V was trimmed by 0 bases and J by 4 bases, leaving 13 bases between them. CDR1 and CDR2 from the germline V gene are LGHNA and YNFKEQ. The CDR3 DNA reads TGTGCCAGCAGCCAAGATTTCGGGGGCTTATACAATGAGCAGTTCTTC. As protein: CASSQDFGGLYNEQFF.

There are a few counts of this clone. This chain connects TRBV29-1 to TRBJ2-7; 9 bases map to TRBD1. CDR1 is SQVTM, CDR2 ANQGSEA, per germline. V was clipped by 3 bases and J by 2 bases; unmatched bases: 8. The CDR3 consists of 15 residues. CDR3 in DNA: TGCAGCGTTGAGGTCTGGGGGACAGGGACCTACGAGCAGTACTTC. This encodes CSVEVWGTGTYEQYF.

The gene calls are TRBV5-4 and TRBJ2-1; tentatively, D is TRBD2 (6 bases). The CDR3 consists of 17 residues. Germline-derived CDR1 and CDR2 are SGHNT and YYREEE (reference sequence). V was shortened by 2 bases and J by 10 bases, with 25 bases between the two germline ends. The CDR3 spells CASSFRTSKRVAGEQFF. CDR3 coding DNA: TGTGCCAGCAGCTTCCGGACATCAAAACGAGTTGCGGGGGAGCAGTTCTTC.

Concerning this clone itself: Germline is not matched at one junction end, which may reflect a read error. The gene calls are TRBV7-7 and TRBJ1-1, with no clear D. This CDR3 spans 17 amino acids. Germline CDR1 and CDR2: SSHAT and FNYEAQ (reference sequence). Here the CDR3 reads CASSRLGYASQNTEAFF. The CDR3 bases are TGTGCTAGCAGCCGATTGGGGTATGCGTCGCAGAACACTGAAGCTTTCTTT.

CDR3 loop: CASSVVGNFDEQYF. The CDR3 coding sequence is TGTGCCAGCAGCGTAGTCGGGAATTTCGACGAGCAGTACTTC. The genes are TRBV9 and TRBJ2-7, with a tentative D call TRBD2 (5 bases). Germline V lookup: CDR1 SGDLS, CDR2 YYNGEE. The CDR3 runs to 14 residues. Trimming removed 0 bases at V and 5 bases at J, with 12 bases between.

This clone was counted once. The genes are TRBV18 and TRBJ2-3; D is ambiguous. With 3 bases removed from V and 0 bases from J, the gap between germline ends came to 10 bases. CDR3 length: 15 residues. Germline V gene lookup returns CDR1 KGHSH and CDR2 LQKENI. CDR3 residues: CASSPTNPSTDTQYF. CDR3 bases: TGTGCCAGCTCACCGACGAACCCTAGCACAGATACGCAGTATTTT.

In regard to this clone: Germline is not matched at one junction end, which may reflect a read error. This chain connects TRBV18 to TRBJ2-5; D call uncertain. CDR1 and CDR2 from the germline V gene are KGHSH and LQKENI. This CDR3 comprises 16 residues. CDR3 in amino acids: CASSRIVGIYQETQYF. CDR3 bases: TGCGCCAGCTCACGTATTGTTGGGATCTACCAAGAGACCCAGTACTTC.

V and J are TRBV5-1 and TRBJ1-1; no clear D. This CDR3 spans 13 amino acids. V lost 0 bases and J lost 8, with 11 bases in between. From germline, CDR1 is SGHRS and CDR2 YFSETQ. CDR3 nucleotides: TGCGCCAGCAGCTTGGGTGCCCAAGCGGAAGCTTTCTTT. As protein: CASSLGAQAEAFF.

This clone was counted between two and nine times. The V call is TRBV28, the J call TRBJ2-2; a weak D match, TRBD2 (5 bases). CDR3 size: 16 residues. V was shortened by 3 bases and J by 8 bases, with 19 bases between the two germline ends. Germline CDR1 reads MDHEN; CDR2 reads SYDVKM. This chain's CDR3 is CASSFLVDGKTGELFF. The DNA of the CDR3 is TGTGCCAGCAGTTTCCTAGTCGACGGGAAGACAGGGGAGCTGTTTTTT.

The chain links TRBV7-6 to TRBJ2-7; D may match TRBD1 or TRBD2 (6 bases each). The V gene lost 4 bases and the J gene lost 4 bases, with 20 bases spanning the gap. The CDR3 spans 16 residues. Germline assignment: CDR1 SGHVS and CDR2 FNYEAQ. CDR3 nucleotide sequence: TGTGCCAGCAGCTCGGGGCTTGGACAGCGGGCTTACGAGCAGTACTTC. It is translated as CASSSGLGQRAYEQYF.

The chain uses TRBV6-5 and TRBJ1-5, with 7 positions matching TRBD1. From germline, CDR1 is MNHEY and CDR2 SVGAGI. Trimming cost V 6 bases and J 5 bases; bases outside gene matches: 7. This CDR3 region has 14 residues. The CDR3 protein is CASSLTGMDQPQHF. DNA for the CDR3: TGTGCCAGCAGCCTGACAGGGATGGATCAGCCCCAGCATTTT.